This T cell receptor beta chain was sequenced in a study of spatial heterogeneity in lung cancer. As for the study in general: Raw sequencing reads included, on average, more than ten appearances of each unique TCR and UMI combination.

As for time point: blood at routine non-recurrence follow-up after resection. Whole RNA obtained from tumor, nontumor lung or frozen PBMC underwent sequencing without sorting. TCRdb ran MiXCR on the 5' RACE reads and lists one entry per CDR3 protein. Here the sample spans thousands of distinct CDR3 sequences, 26% being singletons. The trim removed 0 bases at V and 2 bases at J, leaving 4 bases unmatched. CDR1 is SGHRS, CDR2 YFSETQ, per germline. The CDR3 length is 16 residues. The sample in question was PBMCs, obtained at follow-up. The chain is built from TRBV5-1 and TRBJ2-3, with 9 bases identical to TRBD1. The TCR originated in a male donor with early-stage non-small cell lung cancer. The CDR3 reads CASSLGDRVPTDTQYF. As DNA, the CDR3 is TGCGCCAGCAGCTTGGGGGACAGGGTCCCCACAGATACGCAGTATTTT.